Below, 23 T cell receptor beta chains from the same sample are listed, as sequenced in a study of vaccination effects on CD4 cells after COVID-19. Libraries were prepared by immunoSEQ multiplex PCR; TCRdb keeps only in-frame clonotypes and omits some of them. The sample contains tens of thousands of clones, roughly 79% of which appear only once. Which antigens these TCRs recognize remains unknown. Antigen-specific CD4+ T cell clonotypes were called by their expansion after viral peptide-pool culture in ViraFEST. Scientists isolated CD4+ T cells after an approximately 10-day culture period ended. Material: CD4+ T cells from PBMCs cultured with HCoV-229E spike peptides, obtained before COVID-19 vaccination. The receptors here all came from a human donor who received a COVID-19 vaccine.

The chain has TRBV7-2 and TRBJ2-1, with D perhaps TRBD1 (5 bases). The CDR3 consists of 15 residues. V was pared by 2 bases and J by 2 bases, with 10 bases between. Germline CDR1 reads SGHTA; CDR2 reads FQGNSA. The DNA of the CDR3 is TGTGCCAGCAGCTTAAGTGGACAACCCTACAATGAGCAGTTCTTC. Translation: CASSLSGQPYNEQFF.

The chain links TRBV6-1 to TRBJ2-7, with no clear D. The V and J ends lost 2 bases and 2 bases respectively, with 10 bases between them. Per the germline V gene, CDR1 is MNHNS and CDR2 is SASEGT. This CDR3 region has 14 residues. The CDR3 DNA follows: TGTGCCAGCAGTGAACAACACCATACCTACGAGCAGTACGTC. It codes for CASSEQHHTYEQYV.

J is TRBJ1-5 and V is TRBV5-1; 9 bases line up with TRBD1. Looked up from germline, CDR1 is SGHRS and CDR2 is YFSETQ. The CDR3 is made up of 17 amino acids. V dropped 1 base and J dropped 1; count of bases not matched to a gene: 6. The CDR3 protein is CASSLTGGQGSNQPQHF. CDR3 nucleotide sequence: TGCGCCAGCAGCTTGACCGGGGGACAGGGAAGCAATCAGCCCCAGCATTTT. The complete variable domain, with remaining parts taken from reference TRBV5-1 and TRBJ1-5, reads KAGVTQTPRYLIKTRGQQVTLSCSPISGHRSVSWYQQTPGQGLQFLFEYFSETQRNKGNFPGRFSGRQFSNSRSEMNVSTLELGDSALYLCASSLTGGQGSNQPQHFGDGTRLSIL.

The CDR3 here is CASSMNTEAFF. CDR3 sequence (DNA): TGTGCCAGCAGCATGAACACTGAAGCTTTCTTT. J is TRBJ1-1 and V is TRBV2; D is ambiguous. Germline-derived CDR1 and CDR2 are SNHLY and FYNNEI. The CDR3 length is 11 residues. V was shortened by 6 bases and J by 0 bases, with 2 bases between the two germline ends.

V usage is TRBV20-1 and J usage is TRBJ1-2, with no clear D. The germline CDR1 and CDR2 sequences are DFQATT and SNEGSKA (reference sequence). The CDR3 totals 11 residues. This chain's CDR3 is CYPKANYGYTF. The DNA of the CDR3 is TGCTACCCTAAAGCTAACTATGGCTACACCTTC.

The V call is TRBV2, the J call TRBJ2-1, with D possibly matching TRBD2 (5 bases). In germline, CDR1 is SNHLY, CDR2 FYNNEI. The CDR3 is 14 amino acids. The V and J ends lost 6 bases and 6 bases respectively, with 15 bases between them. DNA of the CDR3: TGTGCCAGCAGAAGCGGTCTGACCGGCAATGAGCAGTTCTTC. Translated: CASRSGLTGNEQFF. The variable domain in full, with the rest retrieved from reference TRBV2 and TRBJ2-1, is EPEVTQTPSHQVTQMGQEVILRCVPISNHLYFYWYRQILGQKVEFLVSFYNNEISEKSEIFDDQFSVERPDGSNFTLKIRSTKLEDSAMYFCASRSGLTGNEQFFGPGTRLTVL.

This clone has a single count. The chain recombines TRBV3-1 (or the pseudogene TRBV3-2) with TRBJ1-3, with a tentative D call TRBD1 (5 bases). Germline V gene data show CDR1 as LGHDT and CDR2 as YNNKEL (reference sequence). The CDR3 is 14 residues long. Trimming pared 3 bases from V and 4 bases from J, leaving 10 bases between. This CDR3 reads CASSQPGGGNTIYF. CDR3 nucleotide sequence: TGTGCCAGCAGCCAGCCGGGGGGAGGAAACACCATATATTTT.

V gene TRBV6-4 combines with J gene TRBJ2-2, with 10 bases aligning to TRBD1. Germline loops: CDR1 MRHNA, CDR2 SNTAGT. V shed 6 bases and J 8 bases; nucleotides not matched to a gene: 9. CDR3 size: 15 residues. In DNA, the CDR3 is TGTGCCAGCAGGATAACCGGGACAGGGGTTGGGGAGCTGTTTTTT. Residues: CASRITGTGVGELFF.

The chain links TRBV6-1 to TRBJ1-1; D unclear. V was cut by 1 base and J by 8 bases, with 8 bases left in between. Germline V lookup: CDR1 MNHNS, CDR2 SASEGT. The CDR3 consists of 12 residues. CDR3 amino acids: CASSEGDLEAFF. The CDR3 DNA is TGTGCCAGCAGTGAAGGAGATTTGGAAGCTTTCTTT.

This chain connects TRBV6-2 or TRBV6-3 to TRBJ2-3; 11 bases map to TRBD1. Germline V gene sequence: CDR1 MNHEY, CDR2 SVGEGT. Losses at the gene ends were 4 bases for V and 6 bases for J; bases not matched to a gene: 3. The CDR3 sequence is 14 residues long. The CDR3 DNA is TGTGCCAGCAGTTGGGACAGGGGGTGGGATACGCAGTATTTT. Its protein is CASSWDRGWDTQYF.

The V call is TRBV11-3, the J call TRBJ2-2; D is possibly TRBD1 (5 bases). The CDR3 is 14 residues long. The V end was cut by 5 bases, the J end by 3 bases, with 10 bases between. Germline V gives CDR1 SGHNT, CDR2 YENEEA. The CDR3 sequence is CASSGARDTGELFF. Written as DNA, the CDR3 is TGTGCCAGCAGCGGCGCCAGGGACACCGGGGAGCTGTTTTTT.

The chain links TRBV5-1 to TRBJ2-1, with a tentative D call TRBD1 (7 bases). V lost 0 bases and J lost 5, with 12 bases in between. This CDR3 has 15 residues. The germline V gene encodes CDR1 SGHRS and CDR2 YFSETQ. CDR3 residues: CASSLGAGGHNEQFF. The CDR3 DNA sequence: TGCGCCAGCAGCTTGGGAGCAGGGGGGCACAATGAGCAGTTCTTC.

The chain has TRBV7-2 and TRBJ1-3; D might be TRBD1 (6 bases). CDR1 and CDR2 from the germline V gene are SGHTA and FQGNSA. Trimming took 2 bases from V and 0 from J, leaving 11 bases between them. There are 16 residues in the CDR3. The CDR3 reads CASSLMGTTSGNTIYF. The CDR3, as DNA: TGTGCCAGCAGCTTAATGGGGACAACCTCTGGAAACACCATATATTTT.

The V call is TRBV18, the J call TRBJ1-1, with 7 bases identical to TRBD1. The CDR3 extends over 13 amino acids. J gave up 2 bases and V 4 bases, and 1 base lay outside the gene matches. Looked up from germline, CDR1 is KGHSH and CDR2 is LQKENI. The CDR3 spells CASSRQGNTEAFF. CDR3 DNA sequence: TGTGCCAGCTCACGACAGGGTAACACTGAAGCTTTCTTT.

The CDR3 loop is CAISELGDSTDTQYF. The CDR3 coding sequence is TGTGCCATCAGTGAACTGGGGGACAGCACAGATACGCAGTATTTT. The gene calls are TRBV10-3 and TRBJ2-3; TRBD1 or TRBD2 may be the D gene (5 bases each). This CDR3 spans 15 amino acids. Germline CDR1 is ENHRY and CDR2 is SYGVKD. Trimming took 3 bases from V and 0 from J, leaving 10 bases between them.

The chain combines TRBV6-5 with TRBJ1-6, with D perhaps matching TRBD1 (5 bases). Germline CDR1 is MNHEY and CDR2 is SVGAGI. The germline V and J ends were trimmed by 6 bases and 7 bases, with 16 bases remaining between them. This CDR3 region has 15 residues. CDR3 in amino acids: CASSQQVELNSPLHF. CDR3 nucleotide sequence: TGTGCCAGCAGCCAACAGGTTGAGTTGAATTCACCCCTCCACTTT.

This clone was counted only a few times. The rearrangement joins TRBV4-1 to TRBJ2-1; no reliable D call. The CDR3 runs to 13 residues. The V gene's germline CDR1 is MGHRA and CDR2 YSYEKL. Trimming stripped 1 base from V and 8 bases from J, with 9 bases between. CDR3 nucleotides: TGCGCCAGCAGCCAAGTTAACGGGTATGAGCAGTTCTTC. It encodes CASSQVNGYEQFF.

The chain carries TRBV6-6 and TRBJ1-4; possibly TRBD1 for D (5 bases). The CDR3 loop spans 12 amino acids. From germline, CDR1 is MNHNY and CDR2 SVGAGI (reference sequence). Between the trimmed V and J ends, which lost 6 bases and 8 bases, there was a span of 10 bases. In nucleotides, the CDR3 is TGTGCCAGCAGCGGTGGGGCAGAAAAACTGTTTTTT. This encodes CASSGGAEKLFF.

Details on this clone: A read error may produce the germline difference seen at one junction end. CDR3 in DNA: TGCGCCAGCAGCTTGGATGCCCAAGGGACCCAGTACTTC. Translated: CASSLDAQGTQYF. The J gene is TRBJ2-5, the V gene TRBV5-1, with no clear D. The CDR3 is made up of 13 amino acids. CDR1 is SGHRS, CDR2 YFSETQ, per germline.

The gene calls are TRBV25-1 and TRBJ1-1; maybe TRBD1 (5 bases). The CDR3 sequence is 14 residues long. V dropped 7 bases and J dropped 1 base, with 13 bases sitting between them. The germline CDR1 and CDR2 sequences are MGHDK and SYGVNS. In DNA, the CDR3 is TGTGCCAGCACGGGGAGGGGCCCGAACACTGAAGCTTTCTTT. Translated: CASTGRGPNTEAFF.

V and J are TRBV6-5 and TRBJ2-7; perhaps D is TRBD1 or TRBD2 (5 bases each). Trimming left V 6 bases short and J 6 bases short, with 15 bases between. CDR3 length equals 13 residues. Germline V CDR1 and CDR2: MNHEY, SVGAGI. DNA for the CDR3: TGTGCCAGCAGCCGAGGGGCAACAACCGAGCAGTACGTC. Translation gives CASSRGATTEQYV.

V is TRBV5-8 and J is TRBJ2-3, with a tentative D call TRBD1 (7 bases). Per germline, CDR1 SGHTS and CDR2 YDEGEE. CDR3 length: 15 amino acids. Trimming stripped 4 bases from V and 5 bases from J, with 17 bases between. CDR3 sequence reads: CASSRFRGDGDTQYF. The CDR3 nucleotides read TGTGCCAGCAGCCGTTTCAGGGGGGACGGAGATACGCAGTATTTT.

CDR3 nucleotides: TGTGCCACCAGAGGAGGTAGCGCGAACACCGGGGAGCTGTTTTTT. This codes for CATRGGSANTGELFF. This rearrangement joins TRBV24-1 to TRBJ2-2; D may be TRBD2 (5 bases). Deletions cut 7 bases from V and 0 bases from J, with 11 bases between. The CDR3 spans 15 residues. CDR1 is KGHDR and CDR2 is SFDVKD in the germline V gene.